This is a list of T cell receptor beta chains from one sample in a study of CD8+ T cells in alopecia areata. Clones were read by immunoSEQ multiplex PCR, and TCRdb kept only the in-frame ones, dropping some. The sample includes about 120,000 clones, 55% to 60% seen only once; the top ten take more than 3%. The starting material was CD4+ T cells sorted from blood, obtained at week 24, from a patient treated with tofacitinib. The origin of the receptors is a human donor with alopecia areata. The CDR3 runs from the conserved cysteine through the conserved F or W. A D gene is named only where the DNA matches it firmly. Clone size is shown for a subset of rows, as once, few, many or a class of expanded clone.

-	TRBJ2-3	-	TRBV5-1	CASSLGVQGSTDTQYF	TGCGCCAGCAGCTTGGGGGTACAGGGAAGCACAGATACGCAGTATTTT
-	TRBJ2-1	-	TRBV10-3	CAISEGGLYNEQFF	TGTGCCATCAGTGAGGGGGGACTGTACAATGAGCAGTTCTTC
TRBD1	TRBJ1-1	once	TRBV29-1	CSPTHFLQGRNTEAFF	TGCAGCCCAACCCATTTCCTACAGGGGAGAAACACTGAAGCTTTCTTT
-	TRBJ2-1	-	TRBV29-1	CSVERQYNEQFF	TGCAGCGTTGAGAGGCAGTACAATGAGCAGTTCTTC
TRBD1	TRBJ2-7	-	TRBV23-1	CASSQSESGTGSYEQYF	TGCGCCAGCAGTCAATCAGAGTCCGGGACAGGATCCTACGAGCAGTACTTC
-	TRBJ1-2	-	TRBV30	CAWSVQVGYTF	TGTGCCTGGAGTGTACAGGTCGGCTACACCTTC
TRBD1	TRBJ1-6	-	TRBV6-1	CASSETALDRGNSPLHF	TGTGCCAGCAGTGAAACCGCATTGGACAGGGGGAATTCACCCCTCCACTTT
-	TRBJ1-3	-	TRBV2	CASSGDGAGNTIYF	TGTGCCAGCAGTGGGGACGGGGCTGGAAACACCATATATTTT
TRBD2	TRBJ2-5	-	TRBV29-1	CSVRGGLETQYF	TGCAGCGTTCGGGGGGGGCTGGAGACCCAGTACTTC
-	TRBJ2-5	-	TRBV29-1	CSTGAEETQYF	TGCAGCACCGGGGCGGAAGAGACCCAGTACTTC
-	TRBJ2-1	-	TRBV7-2	CASSSSRRGPKQFF	TGTGCCAGCAGCTCCAGTCGTAGAGGTCCGAAGCAGTTCTTC
-	TRBJ1-6	-	TRBV30	CAWSVGGDGSPLHF	TGTGCCTGGAGTGTTGGGGGGGATGGGTCACCCCTCCACTTT
TRBD1	TRBJ1-6	once	TRBV15	CATSRLSQGQGLHF	TGTGCCACCAGCAGATTAAGCCAAGGACAGGGCCTCCACTTT
-	TRBJ2-3	-	TRBV15	CATSPPMSDTQYF	TGTGCCACCAGCCCCCCGATGTCAGATACGCAGTATTTT
-	TRBJ2-5	-	TRBV7-2	CASKIRGRETQYF	TGTGCCAGCAAAATACGTGGGAGAGAGACCCAGTACTTC
-	TRBJ2-1	few	TRBV5-1	CASSLGGPANEQFF	TGCGCCAGCAGCTTGGGGGGTCCGGCGAATGAGCAGTTCTTC
TRBD1	TRBJ1-5	-	TRBV29-1	CSVRQGDQPQHF	TGCAGCGTCCGACAGGGAGATCAGCCCCAGCATTTT
-	TRBJ2-5	-	TRBV11-2	CASSLVRQETQYF	TGTGCCAGCAGCTTAGTTCGCCAAGAGACCCAGTACTTC
TRBD2	TRBJ2-5	-	TRBV5-1	CASSLGMASGGQETQYF	TGCGCCAGCAGCTTGGGGATGGCTAGCGGGGGGCAAGAGACCCAGTACTTC
-	TRBJ1-2	-	TRBV6-6	CASSYDGNYGYTF	TGTGCCAGCAGTTACGACGGGAACTATGGCTACACCTTC
TRBD1	TRBJ1-2	-	TRBV14	CASSDRGSYGYTF	TGTGCCAGCAGCGACAGGGGGTCCTATGGCTACACCTTC
-	TRBJ1-1	few	TRBV4-3	CASSQDRVWTEAFF	TGCGCCAGCAGCCAAGACAGGGTTTGGACTGAAGCTTTCTTT
-	TRBJ2-3	-	TRBV25-1	CASSRIGGDTQYF	TGTGCCAGCAGCAGGATTGGGGGAGATACGCAGTATTTT
-	TRBJ1-5	-	TRBV6-5	CASSRAYSNQPQHF	TGTGCCAGCAGTCGGGCGTATAGCAATCAGCCCCAGCATTTT
-	TRBJ1-1	-	TRBV23-1	CASSPLLPTYPAEAFF	TGCGCCAGCAGCCCCCTGCTTCCCACCTATCCTGCTGAAGCTTTCTTT
TRBD2	TRBJ2-1	-	TRBV28	CASRHSGGAYNEQFF	TGTGCCAGCAGGCATAGCGGGGGGGCTTACAATGAGCAGTTCTTC
-	TRBJ1-2	few	TRBV29-1	CSCSDTNYGYTF	TGCAGCTGCTCGGACACTAACTATGGCTACACCTTC
TRBD2	TRBJ2-3	-	TRBV29-1	CSARLAGGDTQYF	TGCAGCGCCAGACTAGCGGGGGGAGATACGCAGTATTTT
-	TRBJ1-2	-	TRBV6-5	CASSQGDSHGYTF	TGTGCCAGCAGTCAAGGAGACAGTCATGGCTACACCTTC